This TCR beta chain was captured in a study of technical replicates of blood from a handful of donors (TCRdb year 2017). A remark on this clone: Its antigen has not been determined. No base-level quality is on record; no much larger clone is a single base apart.

Including the terminal cysteine and phenylalanine, the CDR3 comprises 13 residues. Kept here is only the CDR3 DNA, which spans 39 bases and is read in frame from base 1. V is clipped by 1 base and J by 1 base, and the sequence between their germline boundaries is 4 bases long. The germline V gene provides CDR1 MNHNS and CDR2 SASEGT. The library was produced with the immunoSEQ multiplex PCR assay. The immuneACCESS repertoire file appears here via TCRdb, limited to in-frame rearrangements. These files lack a portion of the clones; in checked studies, under half of the deficit traces to unresolved V genes, and the cause of the others is not known. The sample yields just under 45,000 clones; about 96% were counted once. The top ten clones comprise around 0.35% of the sample.

The clonotype comes from a human donor in good health. Input material: T cells isolated from PBMCs. Recombination joined TRBV6-1 with TRBJ1-1, with the D segment identity uncertain. The DNA sequence follows: TGTGCCAGCAGTGAAGGAGGGAACACTGAAGCTTTCTTT. Translation gives CASSEGGNTEAFF.